These T cell receptor beta chains were read from a single sample in a study of CD8+ T cells in alopecia areata. Using immunoSEQ multiplex PCR, the repertoire was profiled, and TCRdb retains in-frame clones only, with some absent. Of hundreds of thousands of clones in the sample, roughly two thirds are singletons; the top ten hold 0.95% to 1.5%. The sequenced sample was CD4+ T cells sorted from blood, obtained at week 0. The origin of the receptors is a human donor with alopecia areata. Both conserved end residues are part of each CDR3. D genes are given only for firm matches. The size field is filled for only some rows; it gives once, few, many or a size class.

TRBJ2-5	-	TRBD2	TRBV29-1	CSVARGGRKETQYF	TGCAGCGTTGCGCGCGGGGGGCGGAAAGAGACCCAGTACTTC
TRBJ1-1	-	-	TRBV15	CATSKSGGQNTEAFF	TGTGCCACCAGCAAGTCGGGGGGACAGAACACTGAAGCTTTCTTT
TRBJ2-2	-	-	TRBV7-2	CASSLGYTGELFF	TGTGCCAGCAGCTTAGGCTACACCGGGGAGCTGTTTTTT
TRBJ2-5	-	-	TRBV11-2	CASGTQGLQETQYF	TGTGCCAGCGGTACACAGGGACTCCAAGAGACCCAGTACTTC
TRBJ2-1	-	-	TRBV7-2	CASSLGPPGTFNNEQFF	TGTGCCAGCAGCTTAGGGCCGCCCGGGACATTTAACAATGAGCAGTTCTTC
TRBJ2-3	-	TRBD1	TRBV5-8	CASSSRQGATDTQYF	TGTGCCAGCAGCTCTAGACAGGGGGCCACAGATACGCAGTATTTT
TRBJ1-5	few	TRBD1	TRBV6-5	CASSGTGGQPQHF	TGTGCCAGCAGTGGGACAGGGGGTCAGCCCCAGCATTTT
TRBJ2-3	-	-	TRBV2	CASSPRGGPTDTQYF	TGTGCCAGCAGCCCCAGGGGGGGGCCCACAGATACGCAGTATTTT
TRBJ2-1	-	-	TRBV7-2	CASSPPGLRTNEQFF	TGTGCCAGCAGCCCACCGGGACTCAGGACAAATGAGCAGTTCTTC
TRBJ2-7	few	TRBD2	TRBV7-2	CASRRSGLAGVYEQYF	TGTGCCAGCAGGAGGTCGGGACTAGCGGGGGTCTACGAGCAGTACTTC
TRBJ1-1	-	-	TRBV4-2	CASSQVAAEATEAFF	TGTGCCAGCAGCCAAGTGGCAGCGGAGGCCACTGAAGCTTTCTTT
TRBJ2-2	-	-	TRBV13	CASSLISGPTGELFF	TGTGCCAGCAGCTTAATTAGCGGTCCCACCGGGGAGCTGTTTTTT
TRBJ1-2	-	TRBD1	TRBV29-1	CSVTQGALVYGYTF	TGCAGCGTGACTCAGGGGGCGTTAGTCTATGGCTACACCTTC
TRBJ2-7	-	-	TRBV7-9	CASSPEAAYEQYF	TGTGCCAGCAGCCCCGAGGCCGCCTACGAGCAGTACTTC
TRBJ2-2	once	-	TRBV27	CASSLLGLNTGELFF	TGTGCCAGCAGTTTACTCGGCCTGAACACCGGGGAGCTGTTTTTT
TRBJ2-5	-	-	TRBV15	CATSRDYRQETQYF	TGTGCCACCAGCAGAGATTACAGGCAAGAGACCCAGTACTTC
TRBJ2-1	-	TRBD1	TRBV29-1	CSVGPTGGTYNEQFF	TGCAGCGTTGGACCGACAGGGGGCACCTACAATGAGCAGTTCTTC
TRBJ2-5	-	-	TRBV7-9	CASSQGWEETQYF	TGTGCCAGCAGCCAGGGTTGGGAAGAGACCCAGTACTTC
TRBJ2-5	-	-	TRBV15	CATSRDRGRETQYF	TGTGCCACCAGCAGAGATCGAGGGCGGGAGACCCAGTACTTC
TRBJ2-5	-	TRBD2	TRBV2	CASSSGTSVETQYF	TGTGCCAGCAGTTCTGGGACTAGTGTGGAGACCCAGTACTTC
TRBJ1-2	once	TRBD1	TRBV19	CASSPDRGGGYTF	TGTGCCAGTAGTCCCGACAGGGGTGGCGGCTACACCTTC
TRBJ1-5	-	-	TRBV10-2	CASSEGGNQPQHF	TGCGCCAGCAGTGAAGGGGGCAATCAGCCCCAGCATTTT
TRBJ2-5	-	-	TRBV27	CASSLSSRGGKTQYF	TGTGCCAGCAGTTTATCCTCCCGGGGCGGAAAGACCCAGTACTTC
TRBJ1-2	many	TRBD1	TRBV27	CASSRNTGEFNYGYTF	TGTGCCAGCAGCCGAAATACAGGGGAGTTTAACTATGGCTACACCTTC
TRBJ2-3	few	TRBD2	TRBV7-9	CASSSGGRTDTQYF	TGTGCCAGCAGCAGCGGGGGGCGTACAGATACGCAGTATTTT
TRBJ1-2	few	-	TRBV30	CAWSVGNNYGYTF	TGTGCCTGGAGTGTAGGGAATAACTATGGCTACACCTTC
TRBJ2-5	-	-	TRBV7-7	CASTLGPTVGTQYF	TGTGCTAGCACCCTTGGCCCGACTGTTGGGACCCAGTACTTC
TRBJ2-3	-	-	TRBV7-9	CTSSLRELQADTQYF	TGTACCAGCAGCTTAAGGGAACTTCAGGCAGATACGCAGTATTTT
TRBJ2-7	once	TRBD2	TRBV5-1	CASSLAGGAEQYF	TGCGCCAGCAGCCTCGCCGGGGGGGCCGAGCAGTACTTC
TRBJ2-1	once	-	TRBV6-6	CASSPTRHEQFF	TGTGCCAGCAGCCCGACGAGACATGAGCAGTTCTTC
TRBJ2-2	few	-	TRBV18	CASSPQVTGELFF	TGTGCCAGCTCACCTCAAGTCACCGGGGAGCTGTTTTTT
TRBJ1-2	-	-	TRBV5-1	CASSAVSGARRGYTF	TGCGCCAGCAGCGCGGTTTCGGGGGCGCGACGTGGCTACACCTTC
TRBJ2-3	-	TRBD1	TRBV6-5	CASSYFPGGAADTQYF	TGTGCCAGCAGTTACTTCCCAGGGGGCGCCGCAGATACGCAGTATTTT
TRBJ2-2	-	-	TRBV30	CAWSNLGAVVNTGELFF	TGTGCCTGGAGTAATCTCGGCGCCGTCGTAAACACCGGGGAGCTGTTTTTT
TRBJ1-5	-	-	TRBV19	CASSNRRSNQPQHF	TGTGCCAGTAGTAACAGGAGGAGCAATCAGCCCCAGCATTTT
TRBJ2-3	-	TRBD1	TRBV29-1	CSVGSSTGGSADTQYF	TGCAGCGTTGGTTCCTCGACAGGGGGATCGGCAGATACGCAGTATTTT
TRBJ1-4	many	-	TRBV19	CASSYIGDEKLFF	TGTGCCAGTAGTTACATCGGGGATGAAAAACTGTTTTTT
TRBJ2-5	-	-	TRBV9	CASSPNMYQETQYF	TGTGCCAGCAGCCCGAACATGTACCAAGAGACCCAGTACTTC
TRBJ2-3	-	-	TRBV10-2	CASTAGAPGDTQYF	TGCGCCAGCACGGCGGGGGCCCCCGGGGATACGCAGTATTTT
TRBJ1-1	-	-	TRBV27	CASSLRSKHHTPVGTEAFF	TGTGCCAGCAGTTTAAGGAGCAAACACCACACCCCCGTAGGCACTGAAGCTTTCTTT
TRBJ2-7	-	-	TRBV7-2	CASSPPNYEQYF	TGTGCCAGCAGCCCTCCTAACTACGAGCAGTACTTC
TRBJ2-1	few	-	TRBV5-1	CASSLWGLNEQFF	TGCGCCAGCAGCTTATGGGGGCTCAATGAGCAGTTCTTC